Shown below are 30 T cell receptor beta chains from a single sample sequenced in a study of shared clonotypes between healthy human individuals. Profiling relied on immunoSEQ multiplex PCR, and the TCRdb table lists in-frame clones only, not all of them. The sample shows fewer than 1.4 million clones, approximately 80% of them seen only once. Sequencing used memory CD4+ T cells from PBMCs. As for subset: CD45RA-negative fraction. The receptors derive from a man aged 18-30 years in good health. Some clones in this sample may be carry-over from other donors' samples.

This clone appeared a single time. The chain joins TRBV11-3 to TRBJ1-2; no definite D call. CDR3 length: 12 amino acids. The V and J ends lost 2 bases and 5 bases respectively, with 6 bases between them. Germline lookup yields CDR1 SGHNT and CDR2 YENEEA. The CDR3 spells CASSLNGYGYTF. Written as DNA, the CDR3 is TGTGCCAGCAGCTTAAATGGTTATGGCTACACCTTC.

The chain joins TRBV5-1 to TRBJ1-5, with D perhaps TRBD1 (6 bases). This CDR3 has 14 amino acids. The germline V gene has CDR1 SGHRS and CDR2 YFSETQ. V lost 4 bases to trimming and J lost 6 bases, with 14 bases between them. CDR3 residues: CASSPQGLGQPQHF. CDR3 DNA sequence: TGCGCCAGCAGCCCACAGGGCCTGGGTCAGCCCCAGCATTTT. Using reference TRBV5-1 and TRBJ1-5 for the parts outside the CDR3, the full variable domain is KAGVTQTPRYLIKTRGQQVTLSCSPISGHRSVSWYQQTPGQGLQFLFEYFSETQRNKGNFPGRFSGRQFSNSRSEMNVSTLELGDSALYLCASSPQGLGQPQHFGDGTRLSIL.

Comments on this clone: Other DNA sequences from this sample encode an identical CDR3 as well. V usage is TRBV7-2 and J usage is TRBJ2-2, with D unclear. Germline loops: CDR1 SGHTA, CDR2 FQGNSA. This CDR3 region has 14 residues. The V gene lost 1 base and the J gene lost 4 bases, with 7 bases spanning the gap. The CDR3 nucleotides read TGTGCCAGCAGCTTAGGGGGTGGCACCGGGGAGCTGTTTTTT. It is translated as CASSLGGGTGELFF.

The chain employs TRBV4-1 and TRBJ2-2; D possibly corresponds to TRBD1 (6 bases). Germline loops: CDR1 MGHRA, CDR2 YSYEKL. The CDR3 sequence is 16 residues long. V dropped 0 bases and J dropped 2 bases, with 10 bases sitting between them. The CDR3 coding sequence is TGCGCCAGCAGCCAAGAAGGGACACTAAACACCGGGGAGCTGTTTTTT. This gives the protein CASSQEGTLNTGELFF.

The chain carries TRBV4-1 and TRBJ1-4; 10 bases line up with TRBD1. The trim removed 1 base at V and 8 bases at J, leaving 7 bases unmatched. Germline loops: CDR1 MGHRA, CDR2 YSYEKL. This CDR3 region has 16 residues. The DNA of the CDR3 is TGCGCCAGCAGCCAAGTGACAGGGGGCAGGTCCGAAAAACTGTTTTTT. Protein product: CASSQVTGGRSEKLFF.

The rearrangement joins TRBV11-1 to TRBJ2-5, with D perhaps matching TRBD1 or TRBD2 (5 bases each). The germline V and J ends were trimmed by 7 bases and 4 bases, with 22 bases remaining between them. Germline CDR1 and CDR2: SGHAT and FQDESV (reference sequence). The CDR3 sequence is 16 residues long. The CDR3, as DNA: TGTGCCAGCACTCCACCTCGGGGCCCGAGTTCAGAGACCCAGTACTTC. Translated, it gives CASTPPRGPSSETQYF.

This clone was observed at least ten times. This chain joins TRBV30 and TRBJ2-7; D uncertain. The V end was cut by 0 bases, the J end by 6 bases, with 9 bases between. Germline V CDR1 and CDR2: GTSNPN, SVGIG (reference sequence). The CDR3 is made up of 12 amino acids. Here the CDR3 reads CAWSVWSGEQYF. DNA for the CDR3: TGTGCCTGGAGTGTTTGGAGTGGCGAGCAGTACTTC.

V is TRBV2 and J is TRBJ2-2; TRBD1 or TRBD2 may be the D gene (5 bases each). V was clipped by 5 bases and J by 6 bases, with 10 bases between them. The CDR3 covers 13 residues. Germline-derived CDR1 and CDR2 are SNHLY and FYNNEI. The CDR3 is CASSREGSGELFF. CDR3 coding DNA: TGTGCCAGCAGTCGAGAGGGGTCCGGGGAGCTGTTTTTT. Combining the CDR3 with reference TRBV2 and TRBJ2-2 gives the whole variable domain EPEVTQTPSHQVTQMGQEVILRCVPISNHLYFYWYRQILGQKVEFLVSFYNNEISEKSEIFDDQFSVERPDGSNFTLKIRSTKLEDSAMYFCASSREGSGELFFGEGSRLTVL.

Notes on this clone: This sequence may be a read error, since a much larger clone differs from it by one base. The chain combines TRBV28 with TRBJ2-3; D is unclear. V was cut by 8 bases and J by 2 bases, with 5 bases left in between. The germline gives CDR1 MDHEN, CDR2 SYDVKM. This CDR3 comprises 11 residues. The CDR3 DNA sequence: TGTGCCAGCTGCTTCACAGATACGCAGTATTTT. It translates to CASCFTDTQYF.

This chain links TRBV29-1 with TRBJ1-2; tentatively, D is TRBD1 (5 bases). Deletions cut 4 bases from V and 4 bases from J, with 19 bases between. Germline V gives CDR1 SQVTM, CDR2 ANQGSEA. The CDR3 covers 15 residues. The CDR3 protein is CSVGPSLIGTYGYTF. The DNA for the CDR3 is TGCAGCGTTGGCCCGAGCCTCATAGGGACCTATGGCTACACCTTC. Complete variable domain (other parts from reference TRBV29-1 and TRBJ1-2): SAVISQKPSRDICQRGTSLTIQCQVDSQVTMMFWYRQQPGQSLTLIATANQGSEATYESGFVIDKFPISRPNLTFSTLTVSNMSPEDSSIYLCSVGPSLIGTYGYTFGSGTRLTVV.

This clone was recorded a few times. V is TRBV6-1 and J is TRBJ1-5; unclear D gene. The CDR3 has 14 amino acids. Germline lookup yields CDR1 MNHNS and CDR2 SASEGT. Trimming cost V 6 bases and J 1 base, with 10 bases left between them. The CDR3 nucleotides are TGTGCCAGCAGAAAACTAGACAGCAATCAGCCCCAGCATTTT. This encodes CASRKLDSNQPQHF.

The gene calls are TRBV6-5 and TRBJ1-2; TRBD1 matches at 7 bases. CDR1 and CDR2 from the germline V gene are MNHEY and SVGAGI. CDR3 length: 14 amino acids. Germline trimming cut 6 bases from V and 0 bases from J; bases unmatched to any gene: 4. In DNA, the CDR3 is TGTGCCAGCAGCCCCGGGACAGCTAACTATGGCTACACCTTC. It codes for CASSPGTANYGYTF.

The chain employs TRBV6-1 and TRBJ2-3; the D is unclear. The V gene lost 1 base and the J gene lost 1 base, with 9 bases spanning the gap. Germline V gene lookup returns CDR1 MNHNS and CDR2 SASEGT. The CDR3 spans 15 residues. The CDR3 loop is CASSEGGPGTDTQYF. The CDR3 DNA reads as TGTGCCAGCAGTGAAGGCGGACCGGGCACAGATACGCAGTATTTT.

This clone was seen many times. The rearrangement links TRBV6-5 to TRBJ1-2; weak D call: TRBD1 (6 bases). This CDR3 region has 13 residues. CDR1 is MNHEY and CDR2 is SVGAGI in the germline V gene. The germline V and J ends were trimmed by 6 bases and 7 bases, with 15 bases remaining between them. The CDR3 bases are TGTGCCAGCAGCCCAGGACGAGGGGGTGGCTACACCTTC. It yields the protein CASSPGRGGGYTF.

The gene calls are TRBV7-3 and TRBJ2-7, with TRBD2 matching over 14 bases. Germline assignment: CDR1 SGHTA and CDR2 FQGTGA. The CDR3 loop spans 17 amino acids. The V gene end was trimmed by 1 base and the J gene end by 5 bases; junction bases not matched to a gene: 7. In DNA form, the CDR3 reads TGTGCCAGCAGCTTAATTGGGACTAGCGGGAGTCGGGACGAGCAGTACTTC. Its translation is CASSLIGTSGSRDEQYF.

V gene TRBV5-1 combines with J gene TRBJ1-4, with 7 bases lining up with TRBD1. Germline V lookup: CDR1 SGHRS, CDR2 YFSETQ. The CDR3 sequence is 11 residues long. J was trimmed by 11 bases and V by 3 bases; bases with no gene match: 1. The CDR3 sequence is CASSSGGKLFF. The CDR3 coding sequence is TGCGCCAGCAGCTCAGGGGGGAAACTGTTTTTT.

This clone showed up just once. V and J are TRBV14 and TRBJ2-1; TRBD2 might be the D (7 bases). The V gene's germline CDR1 is SGHDN and CDR2 FVKESK. The CDR3 has 16 amino acids. The germline V and J ends were trimmed by 1 base and 2 bases, with 12 bases remaining between them. This CDR3 is CASSQVGRGPYNEQFF. The CDR3 nucleotides read TGTGCCAGCAGCCAAGTGGGGCGGGGGCCCTACAATGAGCAGTTCTTC.

The table lists this clone with a count of one. V gene TRBV14 combines with J gene TRBJ2-3, with 8 bases lining up with TRBD2. V lost 6 bases and J lost 4; bases outside the gene matches: 12. This CDR3 contains 16 residues. The germline gives CDR1 SGHDN, CDR2 FVKESK. DNA of the CDR3: TGTGCCAGCAGACCTTGGAGCGGGAGTCGCGCAGATACGCAGTATTTT. Translated, it gives CASRPWSGSRADTQYF.

J is TRBJ1-1 and V is TRBV27, with a possible D match to TRBD1 (6 bases). CDR1 is MNHEY, CDR2 SMNVEV, per germline (reference sequence). V lost 5 bases to trimming and J lost 0 bases, with 13 bases between them. This CDR3 is 15 amino acids long. The CDR3 region is CASSPRTDMNTEAFF. DNA for the CDR3: TGTGCCAGCAGTCCGCGGACAGATATGAACACTGAAGCTTTCTTT.

This clone has just one count. This rearrangement joins TRBV28 to TRBJ1-2; TRBD1 agrees at 10 bases. V dropped 2 bases and J dropped 8; count of bases not matched to a gene: 8. Germline CDR1 MDHEN, CDR2 SYDVKM. The CDR3 is 15 amino acids. Here the CDR3 DNA reads TGTGCCAGCAGTTTAATCGCGGGACAGGGGTCGGGCTACACCTTC. It translates to CASSLIAGQGSGYTF.

This clone was counted ten times or more. The CDR3 DNA sequence: TGTGCCAGCAGTGCAGGGAAATCCGAGCAGTACTTC. It translates to CASSAGKSEQYF. The chain combines TRBV28 with TRBJ2-7, with a possible D match to TRBD1 (5 bases). Germline lookup yields CDR1 MDHEN and CDR2 SYDVKM. V lost 5 bases to trimming and J lost 6 bases, with 11 bases between them. The CDR3 contains 12 residues.

The gene calls are TRBV2 and TRBJ2-1; the match to TRBD2 covers 8 bases. The germline V gene has CDR1 SNHLY and CDR2 FYNNEI. This CDR3 has 15 residues. The J segment lost 9 bases and the V segment lost 6 bases, leaving 13 bases of the junction unmatched. CDR3 sequence (DNA): TGTGCCAGCAGCCCCCTAGCGGGTCAAGAAGGTGAGCAGTTCTTC. Residues: CASSPLAGQEGEQFF. Using reference TRBV2 and TRBJ2-1 for the parts outside the CDR3, the full variable domain is EPEVTQTPSHQVTQMGQEVILRCVPISNHLYFYWYRQILGQKVEFLVSFYNNEISEKSEIFDDQFSVERPDGSNFTLKIRSTKLEDSAMYFCASSPLAGQEGEQFFGPGTRLTVL.

There are many counts of this clone. This sample also contains other DNA sequences that code for the same CDR3. The chain combines TRBV10-2 with TRBJ2-7; maybe TRBD1 (7 bases). The V end lost 10 bases, the J end lost 5 bases, and 24 bases lay between the germline ends. Germline V gene lookup returns CDR1 WSHSY and CDR2 SAAADI. There are 15 residues in the CDR3. The CDR3 nucleotides read TGCGCCACCATTGACTTATCGGGACAGCGGGACGAGCAGTACTTC. Its protein is CATIDLSGQRDEQYF.

The chain recombines TRBV7-2 with TRBJ1-1; TRBD1 aligns across 11 bases. The CDR3 extends over 15 amino acids. Germline trimming cut 6 bases from V and 5 bases from J; bases unmatched to any gene: 8. CDR1 is SGHTA, CDR2 FQGNSA, per germline. CDR3 sequence (DNA): TGTGCCAGCAGTATCACCGGGACAGGGGGAACTGAAGCTTTCTTT. This translates into CASSITGTGGTEAFF. Full variable domain (outside the CDR3, taken from reference TRBV7-2 and TRBJ1-1): GAGVSQSPSNKVTEKGKDVELRCDPISGHTALYWYRQSLGQGLEFLIYFQGNSAPDKSGLPSDRFSAERTGGSVSTLTIQRTQQEDSAVYLCASSITGTGGTEAFFGQGTRLTVV.

The rearrangement joins TRBV18 to TRBJ2-1, with D perhaps being TRBD1 or TRBD2 (5 bases each). Germline V gene lookup returns CDR1 KGHSH and CDR2 LQKENI. The CDR3 runs 15 residues. Trimming removed 0 bases from V and 5 bases from J, with 11 bases in between. CDR3 sequence (DNA): TGTGCCAGCTCACCACCGGGACGCCCCAACAATGAGCAGTTCTTC. Its protein product is CASSPPGRPNNEQFF.

To note about this clone: Other DNA sequences in this sample translate to the same CDR3. The CDR3 DNA is TGTGCCAGCTCACCATCAGGCAACTATGGCTACACCTTC. This sequence encodes CASSPSGNYGYTF. The V call is TRBV18, the J call TRBJ1-2; no definite D call. Germline V lookup: CDR1 KGHSH, CDR2 LQKENI. The CDR3 consists of 13 residues. The V and J ends lost 2 bases and 2 bases respectively, with 6 bases between them. Variable domain in full (rest from reference TRBV18 and TRBJ1-2): NAGVMQNPRHLVRRRGQEARLRCSPMKGHSHVYWYRQLPEEGLKFMVYLQKENIIDESGMPKERFSAEFPKEGPSILRIQQVVRGDSAAYFCASSPSGNYGYTFGSGTRLTVV.

The chain combines TRBV7-2 with TRBJ1-5; D is ambiguous. This CDR3 comprises 16 residues. Germline CDR1 SGHTA, CDR2 FQGNSA. V was pared by 2 bases and J by 2 bases, with 13 bases between. CDR3 nucleotides: TGTGCCAGCAGCTTATACTCCCCGAGGGGCAATCAGCCCCAGCATTTT. It encodes CASSLYSPRGNQPQHF.

This clone was recorded only once. Its ends do not fully match the called genes, so a read error is possible. The V gene is TRBV6-1, the J gene TRBJ2-2; TRBD2 matches at 9 bases. Germline CDR1 MNHNS, CDR2 SASEGT. The length of the CDR3 is 14 residues. The CDR3: CASTEAGGTGELFF. The CDR3 DNA follows: TGTGCCAGCACTGAAGCGGGAGGTACCGGGGAGCTGTTTTTT.

The V and J genes are TRBV14 and TRBJ1-3; D is undetermined. The V and J ends lost 1 base and 0 bases respectively, with 13 bases between them. In germline, CDR1 is SGHDN, CDR2 FVKESK. There are 17 residues in the CDR3. Written as DNA, the CDR3 is TGTGCCAGCAGCCAAGGAAGAAACCTGAGCTCTGGAAACACCATATATTTT. It codes for CASSQGRNLSSGNTIYF.

The genes are TRBV5-1 and TRBJ2-7; unclear D gene. The V gene's germline CDR1 is SGHRS and CDR2 YFSETQ. Trimming cost V 5 bases and J 0 bases, with 6 bases left between them. This CDR3 region has 12 residues. Written as DNA, the CDR3 is TGCGCCAGCAGTTGCAACTCCTACGAGCAGTACTTC. Protein sequence: CASSCNSYEQYF.